This section outlines one T cell receptor beta chain sequence together with its context. Which antigen it targets is not known. Base qualities were left out, and no much larger clone turns up one base away. The entry originates in a study of PD-1 blockade in classical Hodgkin lymphoma (TCRdb year 2020). Broadly, across the study: Nivolumab dosing was 3 mg/kg intravenously every 2 weeks, continuing until either disease progression or unacceptable toxicity. The study used TCR beta sequencing and CyTOF to define a peripheral blood immune signature of response to PD-1 blockade in classical Hodgkin lymphoma.

What the authors observed across the whole study: Baseline TCR diversity was reported to be lower in newly diagnosed patients than in healthy donors and to be lower still in relapsed/refractory patients. Baseline diversity similar to that of newly diagnosed patients was observed in trial patients achieving complete response, whereas significantly lower diversity was observed in partial responders and progressors. Diversity was lower in patients who began nivolumab less than 1 year after ASCT, so these patients were left out of later analyses to avoid confounding by immune reconstitution. The study was restricted to a single clinical trial cohort, and the causes of repertoire differences, possibly disease activity or prior therapy, were left undefined. CD4+ but not CD8+ TCR diversity rose significantly by C4D1 (p=0.0027 vs p=0.16), most apparent in complete responders (p=0.02).

V gives up 0 bases and J gives up 0 bases, and the segment between their germline ends measures 10 bases. The CDR1 and CDR2 encoded by the germline V gene are SGHRS and YFSETQ. Reading from cysteine to phenylalanine, the CDR3 counts 16 amino acids. Solely the CDR3 DNA is kept, with 48 bases framed from the first base. The intended sense of this specimen's time point label: cycle 1 day 1 (C1D1), immediately before nivolumab initiation. Every trial patient had relapsed following autologous stem cell transplantation, and prior brentuximab vedotin exposure was what differed among cohorts A, B and C. The trial cohort comprised 60 or so patients with relapsed/refractory classical Hodgkin lymphoma whose best overall responses were complete response, partial response or progressive disease. Single-agent nivolumab was administered to trial patients in the multi-cohort phase II CheckMate 205 trial. An independent review committee assessed best overall response using the 2007 International Working Group response criteria. Trial PBMCs were collected immediately before nivolumab initiation (C1D1) and during therapy at cycle 2 day 1 and cycle 4 day 1. Peripheral blood was collected in 8 mL Vacutainer Cell Preparation Tubes, from which PBMCs were isolated by centrifugation and then cryopreserved.

The Qiagen DNeasy kit was used to extract genomic DNA both from unsorted PBMCs and from the negatively selected CD4+ and CD8+ fractions. TCR beta CDR3 regions were subjected to amplification by immunoSEQ multiplex PCR with primers that anneal to V and J segments. A synthetic immune receptor repertoire was used to minimize amplification bias, and remaining bias was computationally removed after sequencing. As for how the authors treated the data: Repertoire diversity was quantified as the Shannon entropy index using custom Python scripts. Unsorted, CD4+ and CD8+ repertoires were analyzed separately, except for combined analyses in which CD4+ and CD8+ sequences were merged in silico. Clonal expansion was defined as at least a 2-fold frequency increase after treatment relative to C1D1, with a pseudocount of 0.5 for undetected baseline clones. Singleton clones were defined as clones with 0 or 1 copy at C1D1, and non-singleton clones were defined as clones with 2 or more copies. Clones expanded in unsorted samples were annotated as CD4+, CD8+ or unknown by matching protein sequences in sorted samples from the same patient. Wilcoxon tests on paired samples were used to test changes in diversity from C1D1 to C4D1. TCRdb took over this immuneACCESS table, retaining in-frame rearrangements with V and J assigned. Such tables are incomplete; in checked studies, under half of the missing clones stem from an unresolved V gene, and the remainder is unexplained. Clonal size and the V and J genes are those of that table, whereas D and trimming came from the DNA. The sample data list some 39,000 clones, and about nine tenths of these were observed just once. The ten largest clones take up over 8% of the sample.

This chain joins TRBV5-1 to TRBJ1-5, with no confident D gene call. This clonotype was sampled from a human donor with classical Hodgkin lymphoma. Sequences were derived from peripheral blood mononuclear cells (PBMCs), sampled at baseline. In nucleotides, the sequence is TGCGCCAGCAGCTTGGTGCCCCAAGATAGCAATCAGCCCCAGCATTTT. Its protein is CASSLVPQDSNQPQHF.